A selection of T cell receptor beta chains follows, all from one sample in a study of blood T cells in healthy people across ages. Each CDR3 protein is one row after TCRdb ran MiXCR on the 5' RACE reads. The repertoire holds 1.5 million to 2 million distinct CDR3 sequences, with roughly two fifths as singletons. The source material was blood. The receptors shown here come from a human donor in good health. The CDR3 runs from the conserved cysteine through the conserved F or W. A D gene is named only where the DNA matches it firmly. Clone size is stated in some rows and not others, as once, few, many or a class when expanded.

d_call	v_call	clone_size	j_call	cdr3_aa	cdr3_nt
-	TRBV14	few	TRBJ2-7	CASSQDNRVYDEQYF	TGTGCCAGCAGCCAAGACAACAGGGTGTATGACGAGCAGTACTTC
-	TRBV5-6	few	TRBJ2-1	CASSLGTYDEQFF	TGTGCCAGCAGCTTGGGAACCTACGATGAGCAGTTCTTC
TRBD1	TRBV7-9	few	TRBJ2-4	CASSPLRQGNIQYF	TGTGCCAGCAGCCCCCTCCGACAGGGGAACATTCAGTACTTC
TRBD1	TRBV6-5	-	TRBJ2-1	CAGSYTDRGLRGEQFF	TGTGCCGGCAGTTACACGGACAGGGGGCTTCGGGGTGAGCAGTTCTTC
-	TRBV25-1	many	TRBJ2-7	CASSEDGYEQYF	TGTGCCAGCAGTGAAGACGGTTACGAGCAGTACTTC
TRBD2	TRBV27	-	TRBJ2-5	CASSLLSLGGETQYF	TGTGCCAGCAGTTTATTGAGTCTGGGAGGGGAGACCCAGTACTTC
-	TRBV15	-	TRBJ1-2	CATSRDENSAGYWGYTF	TGTGCCACCAGCAGGGACGAGAACTCGGCGGGCTACTGGGGCTACACCTTC
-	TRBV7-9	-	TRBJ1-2	CASSLPQTEPYGYTF	TGTGCCAGCAGCTTACCCCAGACGGAACCCTATGGTTACACCTTC
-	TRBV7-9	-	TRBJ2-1	CASSLNPPLEQFF	TGTGCCAGCAGCTTGAACCCGCCCCTTGAGCAGTTCTTC
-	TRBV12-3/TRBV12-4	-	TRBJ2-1	CASSLIASYNEQFF	TGTGCCAGCAGTTTAATCGCCAGTTACAATGAGCAGTTCTTC
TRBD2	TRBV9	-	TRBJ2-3	CASSAPGTSGGARTDTQYF	TGTGCCAGCAGCGCCCCCGGGACTAGCGGGGGGGCTCGCACAGATACGCAGTATTTT
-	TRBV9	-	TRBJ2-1	CASSSPGGPHNEQFF	TGTGCCAGCAGCTCACCAGGGGGGCCACACAATGAGCAGTTCTTC
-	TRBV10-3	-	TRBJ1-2	CAISPDTYGYTF	TGTGCCATCAGCCCCGACACCTATGGCTACACCTTC
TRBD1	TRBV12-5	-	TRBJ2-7	CASGTGLSYEQYF	TGTGCTAGTGGGACAGGGCTATCCTACGAGCAGTACTTC
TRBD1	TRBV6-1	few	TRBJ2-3	CASSGYTGQEGDTQYF	TGTGCCAGCAGTGGGTATACGGGACAGGAAGGAGATACGCAGTATTTT
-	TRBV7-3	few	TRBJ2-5	CASSPGPQYQETQYF	TGTGCCAGCAGTCCGGGACCCCAGTACCAAGAGACCCAGTACTTC
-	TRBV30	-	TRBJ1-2	CAWSADHGYTF	TGTGCCTGGAGTGCAGACCATGGCTACACCTTC
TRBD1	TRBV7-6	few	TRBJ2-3	CASSPRDRSVADTQYF	TGTGCCAGCAGCCCCCGGGACAGGTCCGTCGCAGATACGCAGTATTTT
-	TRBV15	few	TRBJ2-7	CATSRDRFREQYF	TGTGCCACCAGCAGAGATCGGTTCCGGGAGCAGTACTTC
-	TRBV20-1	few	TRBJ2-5	CSARGDSRTQETQYF	TGCAGTGCTAGAGGTGACTCCAGAACTCAAGAGACCCAGTACTTC
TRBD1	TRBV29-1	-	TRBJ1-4	CSFRQGEKLFF	TGCAGCTTTCGACAGGGGGAAAAACTGTTTTTT
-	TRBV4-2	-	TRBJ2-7	CASSQARVSEQYF	TGTGCCAGCAGCCAAGCCAGGGTCAGCGAGCAGTACTTC
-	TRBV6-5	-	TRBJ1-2	CASSGRVGGYTF	TGTGCCAGCAGTGGCAGGGTGGGTGGCTACACCTTC
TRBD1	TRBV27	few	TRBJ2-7	CASSKFRGREYF	TGTGCCAGCAGTAAATTCAGGGGGCGGGAGTACTTC
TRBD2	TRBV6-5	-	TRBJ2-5	CASSPLGLAEEETQYF	TGTGCCAGCAGCCCACTTGGGCTAGCGGAAGAAGAGACCCAGTACTTC
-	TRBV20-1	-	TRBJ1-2	CRAFRWGGGYTF	TGCAGGGCTTTTCGGTGGGGGGGAGGCTACACCTTC
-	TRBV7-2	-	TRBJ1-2	CASSRHARGDGYTF	TGTGCCAGCAGCCGGCACGCGAGGGGGGATGGCTACACCTTC
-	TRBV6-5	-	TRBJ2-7	CASSYSLPPGYEQYF	TGTGCCAGCAGTTACTCGCTACCCCCGGGCTACGAGCAGTACTTC
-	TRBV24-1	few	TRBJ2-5	CATSEEGGFSYNEQYF	TGTGCCACCAGTGAAGAAGGGGGGTTCTCGTATAATGAGCAGTACTTC
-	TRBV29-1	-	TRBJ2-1	CSVPQGKTYDEQFF	TGCAGCGTCCCGCAGGGGAAAACGTACGATGAGCAGTTCTTC
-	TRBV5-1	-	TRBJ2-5	CASIGGMGETQYF	TGCGCCAGCATCGGGGGAATGGGGGAGACCCAGTACTTC
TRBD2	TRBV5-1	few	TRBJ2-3	CASAEWSGAPDTQYF	TGCGCCAGCGCCGAATGGAGCGGGGCCCCGGATACGCAGTATTTT
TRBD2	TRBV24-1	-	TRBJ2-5	CATSGTSGGEETQYF	TGTGCCACCAGCGGGACTAGCGGGGGGGAAGAGACCCAGTACTTC
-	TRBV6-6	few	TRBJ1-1	CASTQPGPPAGAFF	TGTGCCAGCACCCAGCCGGGACCCCCGGCGGGAGCTTTCTTT
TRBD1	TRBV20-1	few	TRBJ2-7	CSARDVQGARWEQYF	TGCAGTGCTAGAGATGTACAGGGGGCTCGTTGGGAGCAGTACTTC
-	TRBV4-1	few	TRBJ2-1	CASRQDTNSYNEQFF	TGCGCCAGCCGACAAGATACTAACTCCTACAATGAGCAGTTCTTC
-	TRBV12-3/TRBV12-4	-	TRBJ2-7	CASSSSHRRGPNYEQYF	TGTGCCAGCAGTTCTTCCCACAGGAGAGGACCGAACTACGAGCAGTACTTC
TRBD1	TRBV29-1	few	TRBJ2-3	CSVVGQGSTDTQYF	TGCAGCGTTGTCGGACAGGGTTCGACAGATACGCAGTATTTT
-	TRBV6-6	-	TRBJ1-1	CASSMGATELNTEAFF	TGTGCCAGCAGTATGGGGGCGACGGAACTGAACACTGAAGCTTTCTTT
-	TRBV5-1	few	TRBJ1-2	CASSLGTAAHYGYTF	TGCGCCAGCAGCTTGGGGACGGCGGCCCACTATGGCTACACCTTC
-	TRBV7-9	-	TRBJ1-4	CASSGGTLGGEKLFF	TGTGCCAGCAGCGGCGGGACTCTTGGAGGGGAAAAACTGTTTTTT
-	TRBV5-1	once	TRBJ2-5	CATGGSTETQYF	TGCGCCACCGGGGGCAGTACAGAGACCCAGTACTTC
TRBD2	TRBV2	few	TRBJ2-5	CASSEGGREETQYF	TGTGCCAGCAGTGAAGGGGGGAGGGAAGAGACCCAGTACTTC
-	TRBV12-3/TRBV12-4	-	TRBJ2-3	CASSYNTQYF	TGTGCCAGCAGTTATAATACGCAGTATTTT
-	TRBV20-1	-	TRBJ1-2	CSGETEFYGYTF	TGCAGTGGCGAAACGGAGTTCTACGGCTACACCTTC
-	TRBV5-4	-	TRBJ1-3	CASTLDRGNTIYF	TGTGCCAGCACCTTGGATAGAGGAAACACCATATATTTT
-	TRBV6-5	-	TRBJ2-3	CASSGTPGKLDTQYF	TGTGCCAGCAGTGGAACCCCAGGGAAATTGGATACGCAGTATTTT
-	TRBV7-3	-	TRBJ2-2	CASGTDVAGELFF	TGTGCCAGCGGTACCGATGTCGCCGGGGAGCTGTTTTTT
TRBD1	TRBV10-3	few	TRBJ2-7	CAIRLGTGGSYEQYF	TGTGCCATCAGACTCGGGACAGGGGGTTCCTACGAGCAGTACTTC
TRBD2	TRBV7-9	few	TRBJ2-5	CASSLASGGLQETQYF	TGTGCCAGCAGCTTAGCCAGCGGGGGCCTTCAAGAGACCCAGTACTTC
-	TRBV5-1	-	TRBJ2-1	CASSLAQSSCNEQFF	TGCGCCAGCAGCTTGGCACAGTCCTCCTGCAATGAGCAGTTCTTC
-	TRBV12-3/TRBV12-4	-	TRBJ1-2	CASSPDPQSGYTF	TGTGCCAGCAGTCCGGACCCCCAGAGCGGCTACACCTTC
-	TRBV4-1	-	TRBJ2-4	CASSQGFEVRDTKNIQYF	TGCGCCAGCAGCCAAGGTTTCGAAGTGAGGGACACCAAAAACATTCAGTACTTC
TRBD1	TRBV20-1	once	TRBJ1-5	CSAARGDRGYNQPQHF	TGCAGTGCTGCCCGAGGGGACAGGGGATACAATCAGCCCCAGCATTTT
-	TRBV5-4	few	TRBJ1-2	CASSFDRTYYGYTF	TGTGCCAGCAGTTTCGACCGGACCTACTATGGCTACACCTTC
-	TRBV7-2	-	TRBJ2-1	CASSRELIDNEQFF	TGTGCCAGCAGCCGTGAGCTAATAGACAATGAGCAGTTCTTC
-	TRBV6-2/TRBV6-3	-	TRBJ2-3	CASSYFPGNSDTQYF	TGTGCCAGCAGTTACTTTCCAGGGAATTCTGATACGCAGTATTTT